These T cell receptor beta chains were read from a single sample in a study of T-cell memory formation after mild COVID-19. Using its own MiXCR run on the 5' RACE reads, TCRdb lists one record per CDR3 protein. Here the sample spans under 250,000 distinct CDR3 sequences, 9.4% being singletons. Sequencing used PBMCs or a T cell subset sorted from them (not recorded which). The receptors stem from a man younger than 30 who had mild COVID-19 (a few samples of this study predate the infection). Cell type and time point are not known. Both conserved end residues are part of each CDR3. The D gene is left open where the match is weak. Only some rows state a clone size, as once, few, many or a class for expanded clones.

clone size: -; D gene: -; V gene: TRBV4-3; J gene: TRBJ1-6; CDR3 protein: CASSQEARKNSPLHF; CDR3 DNA: TGCGCCAGCAGCCAAGAAGCGAGGAAGAATTCACCCCTCCACTTT
clone size: -; D gene: -; V gene: TRBV20-1; J gene: TRBJ2-5; CDR3 protein: CSATGAGGDQYF; CDR3 DNA: TGCAGTGCGACAGGTGCCGGGGGCGACCAGTACTTC
clone size: many; D gene: -; V gene: TRBV5-1; J gene: TRBJ2-5; CDR3 protein: CASRLGQETQYF; CDR3 DNA: TGCGCCAGCAGACTCGGCCAAGAGACCCAGTACTTC
clone size: few; D gene: -; V gene: TRBV5-4; J gene: TRBJ2-7; CDR3 protein: CASSPRGGYYEQYF; CDR3 DNA: TGTGCCAGCAGCCCTAGGGGCGGATACTACGAGCAGTACTTC
clone size: -; D gene: TRBD2; V gene: TRBV20-1; J gene: TRBJ2-1; CDR3 protein: CSAHTSGGANEQFF; CDR3 DNA: TGCAGTGCTCATACTAGCGGGGGGGCCAATGAGCAGTTCTTC
clone size: -; D gene: TRBD1; V gene: TRBV9; J gene: TRBJ2-2; CDR3 protein: CASSFSRGTGPNTGELFF; CDR3 DNA: TGTGCCAGCAGCTTTAGCCGAGGGACAGGCCCGAACACCGGGGAGCTGTTTTTT
clone size: few; D gene: -; V gene: TRBV5-1; J gene: TRBJ1-3; CDR3 protein: CASSLEGRPGNTIYF; CDR3 DNA: TGCGCCAGCAGCTTGGAAGGCAGGCCTGGAAACACCATATATTTT
clone size: few; D gene: TRBD1; V gene: TRBV7-3; J gene: TRBJ1-1; CDR3 protein: CASSFSRGDTEAFF; CDR3 DNA: TGTGCCAGCAGCTTCAGCAGGGGGGACACTGAAGCTTTCTTT
clone size: few; D gene: -; V gene: TRBV7-3; J gene: TRBJ1-3; CDR3 protein: CASSPGGNSGNTIYF; CDR3 DNA: TGTGCCAGCAGCCCGGGGGGAAATTCGGGAAACACCATATATTTT
clone size: many; D gene: -; V gene: TRBV5-1; J gene: TRBJ1-2; CDR3 protein: CASSLSPAWGYTF; CDR3 DNA: TGCGCCAGCAGCTTGTCCCCCGCATGGGGCTACACCTTC
clone size: once; D gene: -; V gene: TRBV12-3/TRBV12-4; J gene: TRBJ2-6; CDR3 protein: CASSSYPGVRANVLTF; CDR3 DNA: TGTGCCAGCAGTTCCTACCCGGGGGTCCGGGCCAACGTCCTGACTTTC
clone size: -; D gene: -; V gene: TRBV4-1; J gene: TRBJ1-6; CDR3 protein: CASSQLDMGLNNSPLHF; CDR3 DNA: TGCGCCAGCAGCCAACTAGACATGGGACTGAATAATTCACCCCTCCACTTT
clone size: many; D gene: -; V gene: TRBV7-8; J gene: TRBJ2-7; CDR3 protein: CASSANPGLEQYF; CDR3 DNA: TGTGCCAGCAGCGCCAACCCAGGGCTCGAGCAGTACTTC
clone size: -; D gene: TRBD1; V gene: TRBV6-5; J gene: TRBJ1-6; CDR3 protein: CASSHRQGTSYNSPLHF; CDR3 DNA: TGTGCCAGCAGCCATAGACAGGGGACGTCCTATAATTCACCCCTCCACTTT
clone size: few; D gene: -; V gene: TRBV7-9; J gene: TRBJ2-1; CDR3 protein: CASSQQGYNEQFF; CDR3 DNA: TGTGCCAGCAGCCAACAGGGCTACAATGAGCAGTTCTTC
clone size: -; D gene: -; V gene: TRBV10-3; J gene: TRBJ2-5; CDR3 protein: CAIRGDQETQYF; CDR3 DNA: TGTGCCATCAGAGGGGACCAAGAGACCCAGTACTTC
clone size: -; D gene: TRBD1; V gene: TRBV2; J gene: TRBJ2-5; CDR3 protein: CASMRGGGETQYF; CDR3 DNA: TGTGCCAGCATGAGAGGGGGCGGAGAGACCCAGTACTTC
clone size: few; D gene: -; V gene: TRBV4-1; J gene: TRBJ2-1; CDR3 protein: CASTSTGLNEQFF; CDR3 DNA: TGCGCCAGTACGAGCACGGGGTTAAATGAGCAGTTCTTC
clone size: many; D gene: TRBD1; V gene: TRBV2; J gene: TRBJ1-4; CDR3 protein: CASSAEGTGSEKLFF; CDR3 DNA: TGTGCCAGCAGTGCTGAGGGGACAGGGAGTGAAAAACTGTTTTTT
clone size: few; D gene: TRBD2; V gene: TRBV20-1; J gene: TRBJ2-5; CDR3 protein: CSANPGGFYQETQYF; CDR3 DNA: TGCAGTGCTAACCCGGGGGGGTTCTACCAAGAGACCCAGTACTTC
clone size: -; D gene: -; V gene: TRBV6-6; J gene: TRBJ1-2; CDR3 protein: CASTRQSYSGYTF; CDR3 DNA: TGTGCCAGCACCCGACAGTCCTATAGTGGCTACACCTTC
clone size: -; D gene: -; V gene: TRBV10-3; J gene: TRBJ1-1; CDR3 protein: CAISESRTAGGTEAFF; CDR3 DNA: TGTGCCATCAGTGAGTCCCGGACAGCGGGCGGCACTGAAGCTTTCTTT
clone size: -; D gene: -; V gene: TRBV4-1; J gene: TRBJ2-2; CDR3 protein: CASSQEAGDAGELFF; CDR3 DNA: TGCGCCAGCAGCCAAGAAGCTGGGGATGCCGGGGAGCTGTTTTTT
clone size: few; D gene: -; V gene: TRBV4-3; J gene: TRBJ2-1; CDR3 protein: CASSQEPRPSEQFF; CDR3 DNA: TGCGCCAGCAGCCAAGAACCCCGCCCTAGCGAGCAGTTCTTC
clone size: few; D gene: TRBD2; V gene: TRBV7-2; J gene: TRBJ2-5; CDR3 protein: CASSLTQRGSETQYF; CDR3 DNA: TGTGCCAGCAGCTTAACCCAGCGGGGGAGTGAGACCCAGTACTTC
clone size: -; D gene: TRBD2; V gene: TRBV3-1; J gene: TRBJ2-5; CDR3 protein: CASSQRRGGREETQYF; CDR3 DNA: TGTGCCAGCAGCCAGCGGCGGGGGGGCAGGGAAGAGACCCAGTACTTC
clone size: -; D gene: -; V gene: TRBV4-2; J gene: TRBJ2-7; CDR3 protein: CASSQGWSVWSEQYF; CDR3 DNA: TGTGCCAGCAGCCAAGGATGGTCCGTCTGGAGCGAGCAGTACTTC
clone size: -; D gene: TRBD1; V gene: TRBV11-2; J gene: TRBJ1-2; CDR3 protein: CASSLGTGGAYGYTF; CDR3 DNA: TGTGCCAGCAGCTTGGGGACAGGGGGCGCCTATGGCTACACCTTC
clone size: -; D gene: TRBD1; V gene: TRBV7-9; J gene: TRBJ2-5; CDR3 protein: CASSLLAGGAETQYF; CDR3 DNA: TGTGCCAGCAGCTTATTGGCAGGGGGCGCGGAGACCCAGTACTTC
clone size: -; D gene: TRBD2; V gene: TRBV10-2; J gene: TRBJ2-1; CDR3 protein: CASLRGGYNEQFF; CDR3 DNA: TGCGCCAGTCTTCGCGGGGGATACAATGAGCAGTTCTTC
clone size: -; D gene: TRBD2; V gene: TRBV9; J gene: TRBJ2-2; CDR3 protein: CASSLAAGRDGELFF; CDR3 DNA: TGTGCCAGCAGCCTAGCGGCGGGGCGGGACGGGGAGCTGTTTTTT
clone size: many; D gene: -; V gene: TRBV5-1; J gene: TRBJ2-1; CDR3 protein: CASSLGGFNEQFF; CDR3 DNA: TGTGCCAGCAGTTTGGGGGGCTTCAATGAGCAGTTCTTC
clone size: -; D gene: -; V gene: TRBV12-3/TRBV12-4; J gene: TRBJ1-1; CDR3 protein: CASSSRGLRTEAFF; CDR3 DNA: TGTGCCAGCAGTAGTAGGGGCTTGCGGACTGAAGCTTTCTTT
clone size: -; D gene: TRBD1; V gene: TRBV7-9; J gene: TRBJ2-3; CDR3 protein: CASSLGLHRGLSDTQYF; CDR3 DNA: TGTGCCAGCAGCTTAGGTCTGCACAGGGGGCTGTCAGATACGCAGTATTTT
clone size: few; D gene: -; V gene: TRBV6-1; J gene: TRBJ2-7; CDR3 protein: CASSEARQGSEQYF; CDR3 DNA: TGTGCCAGCAGTGAAGCGAGGCAGGGCTCCGAGCAGTACTTC
clone size: few; D gene: TRBD2; V gene: TRBV11-2; J gene: TRBJ2-7; CDR3 protein: CASSLIPGLAGNEQYF; CDR3 DNA: TGTGCCAGCAGCTTAATTCCGGGGCTAGCGGGGAACGAGCAGTACTTC
clone size: few; D gene: -; V gene: TRBV7-2; J gene: TRBJ1-5; CDR3 protein: CASSLRTSGYGFDQPQHF; CDR3 DNA: TGTGCCAGCAGCCTACGGACATCAGGGTATGGGTTCGATCAGCCCCAGCATTTT
clone size: few; D gene: -; V gene: TRBV11-2; J gene: TRBJ1-1; CDR3 protein: CASSLVGSQGF; CDR3 DNA: TGTGCCAGCAGCTTAGTGGGAAGCCAAGGCTTT
clone size: -; D gene: -; V gene: TRBV28; J gene: TRBJ1-1; CDR3 protein: CASSHGGPGTEAFF; CDR3 DNA: TGTGCCAGCAGTCATGGGGGCCCGGGAACTGAAGCTTTCTTT
clone size: -; D gene: -; V gene: TRBV11-3; J gene: TRBJ1-1; CDR3 protein: CASTDRLRGIPEAFF; CDR3 DNA: TGTGCCAGCACCGACAGGCTAAGAGGGATCCCTGAAGCTTTCTTT
clone size: few; D gene: -; V gene: TRBV27; J gene: TRBJ2-3; CDR3 protein: CASSFWAGQGGDTQYF; CDR3 DNA: TGTGCCAGCAGTTTCTGGGCGGGGCAAGGGGGAGATACGCAGTATTTT
clone size: few; D gene: -; V gene: TRBV6-6; J gene: TRBJ1-2; CDR3 protein: CASSYSRGKLDGYTF; CDR3 DNA: TGTGCCAGCAGTTACTCTCGGGGAAAGTTAGATGGCTACACCTTC